The present entry profiles one TCR beta chain with its context. Antigen specificity is unknown. Produced via immunoSEQ multiplex PCR; TCRdb's table is partial and in-frame only. This table has about 78,000 clones, 70% to 90% appearing once. This sample stems from a study of radiation and T cells in renal cell carcinoma. Notes on the study in general: Top tumor clonotypes rose in blood 2 weeks post-radiation, then contracted.

Sample time point: blood 4 weeks post-SBRT, at nephrectomy. Noted treatment: 15 Gy SBRT to primary tumor, nephrectomy 4 weeks later. Nephrectomy followed 15 Gy stereotactic body radiation by 4 weeks. The CDR3 totals 12 residues. Germline CDR1 is SGHDT and CDR2 is YYEEEE. Trimming took off 0 bases at V and 6 bases at J, with 7 bases between the two ends. The J gene is TRBJ2-7, the V gene TRBV5-6, with unresolved D. Sequenced here: blood, sampled from a patient whose treatment included radiotherapy and nephrectomy. The receptor was derived from a woman in her 70s with renal cell carcinoma. CDR3 nucleotide sequence: TGTGCCAGCAGCTTGGGGGGTGGCGAGCAGTACTTC. Amino acid sequence: CASSLGGGEQYF.